This record concerns one T cell receptor (beta chain) sequence. The antigen this receptor binds is unknown. Base qualities are not provided; no much larger clone lies one nucleotide away. The germline V gene sets CDR1 to SGHTA and CDR2 to FQGTGA. Unmatched junction bases come to 7, with V trimmed by 5 bases and J by 7 bases. The CDR3 numbers 14 residues from cysteine through phenylalanine. Only the CDR3 region is kept as DNA, spanning 42 bases read in frame from base 1. The cohort consisted of approximately 690 healthy bone marrow donors. All cohort members were sampled while nominally healthy, although unrecorded immune exposures were likely present. The donor was CMV seronegative and belonged to the group of over 300 seronegative cohort members. A peripheral blood sample was collected from each donor, and TCR beta sequencing was performed on peripheral blood mononuclear cells. Genomic DNA extraction from the blood cell samples was performed with the Qiagen DNeasy Blood Extraction Kit.

Libraries were prepared through the immunoSEQ multiplex PCR assay. For the multiplex PCR, a mixture combining 60 forward primers for TCR Vbeta segments and 13 reverse primers for TCR Jbeta segments was used. The CDR3 region of rearranged TCR beta genes was amplified from genomic DNA by a multiplex PCR assay. Amplified TCR beta libraries were sequenced as 87-base-pair reads on the Illumina HiSeq System. Per the authors' processing: Across the 500 to 700 repertoires, a later analysis counted about 81 million unique TCR beta chains, approximately 10 million of which were shared by at least two donors. To remove PCR and sequencing errors, raw reads were error-corrected and collapsed into unique sequences using a nearest-neighbor algorithm that merged closely related sequences. Alignment of CDR3 sequences to IMGT reference sequences was used to assign V, D and J gene segments. Each retained sequence needed at least a six-nucleotide match to both a V gene segment and a J gene segment. A rearrangement counted as productive if the CDR3 had no stop codons and remained in frame with V and J, and every other rearrangement counted as non-productive. CDR3 was defined according to IMGT convention as the region running from the second conserved V-encoded cysteine to the conserved J-encoded phenylalanine. The earlier analysis of about 500 of the donors excluded sequences that lacked an unambiguous match to a single V gene segment. In an earlier analysis of some 590 of the donors, V segments were called functional above 56.7% productive rearrangements and were called segregating when the between-donor standard deviation exceeded 5%. A statistical classification framework was built for diagnosing cytomegalovirus status from the catalog of TCR beta chain sequences. V and J gene assignment, in a later analysis, came from comparing TCR nucleotide sequences with IMGT/GENE-DB human TR gene sequences. In a later analysis, CDR3 sequences and most-parsimonious VDJ recombination scenarios were assigned using the TCRdist pipeline. A later analysis defined each TCR beta chain by its CDR3 amino acid sequence plus V-gene family, and excluded reads lacking a unique V-gene family. In a later analysis, around 600 highly shared, low-generation-probability nucleotide sequences were removed to address suspected cross-contamination and a sequencing artifact. In a later analysis, a clonal expansion index for each public chain was calculated from normalized within-repertoire ranks of inferred template counts. In a later analysis, generation probabilities were computed using a VDJ recombination model fitted to out-of-frame rearrangements, and the results were checked against IGoR. Hypergeometric tests were used in a later analysis to score TCR-TCR, TCR-HLA and TCR-CMV co-occurrence, with a repertoire-size bias correction applied to the TCR pairs. To estimate false discovery rates, a later analysis permuted the HLA or CMV assignments 20 times. In a later analysis, co-occurring TCRs were grouped with DBSCAN, and TCRdist sequence similarity was added when clustering was performed within HLA-allele-positive subsets. Co-occurrence clustering excluded repertoires with fewer than 30,000 or more than 120,000 public chains, plus five with anomalous nucleotide sharing. Held by TCRdb, this immuneACCESS table contains in-frame sequences only and omits some clones. Under half of the omission traces to an unresolved V gene where checked; the cause of the rest is unknown. D and trimming come from the DNA, and the V and J calls and clone size come from that table. Here the sample has about 180,000 clones; 77% occur a single time. 1.4% to 1.5% of the sample goes to the ten largest clones.

The data were obtained in a study of cytomegalovirus exposure and HLA in healthy donors (dated by TCRdb to about 2017). Notes on the research overall: An earlier analysis of roughly 500 of the donors reported 276 Gb of sequence data and 95 million to 140 million unique TCR beta sequences obtained from approximately 180 million T cells. An early release covering some 640 HLA-typed donors comprised about 300 gigabases of sequencing data and 85 million to 100 million unique TCR sequences. Among the roughly 400 genotyped donors, around 81% belonged to the genetic ancestry cluster associated with self-reported Caucasian donors. The study was designed to test whether signatures of past pathogen exposure could be identified by cataloging public T cell receptors. The study used immunosequencing to profile the T cell repertoires of more than 650 subjects and linked those repertoires to cytomegalovirus serostatus. In addition to the first cohort of 650 to 800 subjects, a separate validation cohort of 130 or so different subjects was used. To predict cytomegalovirus infection status, the study combined high-throughput TCR immunosequencing, statistical association of individual TCRs with disease status, and machine learning. A later analysis re-analyzed previously published TCR beta repertoires from roughly 600 donors and added high-resolution HLA genotyping to study TCR occurrence patterns. The later analysis used no new phenotypic data to find candidate immune exposures, relying instead on TCR beta sequences and their occurrence across donors. An earlier analysis of around 540 of the donors applied high-throughput TCR beta sequencing to assess whether each TCR beta V gene segment acted as functional or pseudogenic. Alongside the repertoire data, information on donor age, sex, ethnicity and CMV serostatus was compiled. A later genetic analysis used genome-wide SNP genotypes for about 55% of the 666 donors, treating that subset as a discovery cohort. Every discovery cohort repertoire had been produced on one sequencing platform. HLA typing covered class I and class II loci at four-digit resolution. The number of typed donors differed by locus: about 620-640 for A, B, C, DRB1 and DQB1; approximately 520 for DQA1; over 600 for DPA1; and 450 to 480 for DPB1. Roughly 5 DR-DQ haplotypes were treated as single units for association and clustering because of strong linkage in the cohort. Among 300 to 450 genotyped donors of the cohort, an average of approximately 240,000 unique TCR beta nucleotide sequences were sequenced per donor, around 20% of them non-productive. Here is what the overall study found, with its caveats: The 87-base-pair reads could not distinguish some IMGT-functional V segments, including TRBV6-2 and TRBV6-3, so those segments were excluded. A further reported finding was that TCR beta sequences accurately predicted the HLA-A and HLA-B alleles for most subjects in the first cohort. In a later analysis, the rate of TCR association differed among HLA loci, with DRB1 alleles having the most associated TCRs and HLA-C alleles having the fewest. A cluster of highly shared sequence variants was judged likely to represent a technical artifact of the sequencing pipeline. Several of the top co-occurrence clusters appeared to be linked to parvovirus B19, influenza, CMV and Epstein-Barr virus, according to a later analysis. The authors suggested that the approach could potentially be extended to other disease states and immunological phenotypes. In both the original and validation cohorts, the classifier was reported to diagnose cytomegalovirus status with high specificity and sensitivity. Correlated functional status among segregating V segments might reflect linkage disequilibrium, but an unknown experimental factor could not be ruled out. Immune exposure information for the cohort was limited to CMV serostatus. Because counts were too low, roughly 18 rarely observed V segments, including chromosome 9 orphons, were left out of the earlier analysis of 500 to 650 of the donors. Most TCR sequences were seen in very few donors, while some public TCRs were found in many individuals. In an earlier analysis of 587 of the donors, most TCR beta V segments appeared in productive rearrangements about 87% or about 30% of the time, broadly matching IMGT annotations. A total of about 150 TCR beta chains were listed by the study as associated with cytomegalovirus. When HLA alleles, especially DR and DQ, strongly co-occurred, attributing TCR associations to individual alleles was difficult. In vitro tests confirmed that a few of the cytomegalovirus-associated TCR beta chains recognize cytomegalovirus antigens. Roughly uniform sequencing depth across donors was assumed in presence/absence analyses, although this assumption may not hold. A later analysis found that most CMV-associated TCR beta chains appeared HLA-restricted, with HLA associations seemingly driven largely by CMV exposure. In a later analysis, some 18,000 TCR beta sequences were associated with specific HLA alleles at a false discovery rate of 0.05. An association between a missense DCLRE1C variant and V-gene and J-gene trimming of TCR beta chains was found in a later genetic analysis and replicated in an independent cohort. In a later analysis, HLA-associated TCR beta chains were found to be more clonally expanded and to have lower generation probabilities than equally common non-associated chains. Only TCR beta chains were sequenced in this cohort, and the absence of alpha or paired-chain data limited detectable features. In a later genetic analysis, fewer N-insertions in productive TCRs were reported among donors in an Asian-associated ancestry cluster than the approximately 670-donor mean. Because HLA typing was unavailable for some donors at each locus, only the typed subset was used in association tests.

The source material was PBMCs. This receptor was taken from a man between 18 and 29 years old in good health and CMV-seronegative. This chain joins TRBV7-3 to TRBJ2-1; 8 bases in between match TRBD2. The sequence in DNA is TGTGCCAGCAGCACCACTAGCGGTGAGAATGAGCAGTTCTTC. Translated, it reads CASSTTSGENEQFF.